The sequence of this TCR beta chain was determined in a study of cytomegalovirus exposure and HLA in healthy donors. Notes on the study in general: Researchers reported from a later analysis that most CMV-associated TCR beta chains appeared HLA-restricted. Analysis performed later showed TCR beta chains linked to HLA being more clonally expanded than equally common others. Certain indistinguishable V segments, among them TRBV6-2 and TRBV6-3, were excluded.

Germline values: CDR1 SNHLY, CDR2 FYNNEI. Trimming took 6 bases from V and 6 from J; bases not matched to a gene: 7. The CDR3 loop spans 13 amino acids. The PCR used 60 Vbeta and 13 Jbeta primers. Produced via immunoSEQ multiplex PCR; TCRdb's table is partial and in-frame only. The data hold around 130,000 clones, with around 77% observed a single time. This clone has a handful of counts. No antigen is known for it. Sample: PBMCs. The chain is built from TRBV2 and TRBJ1-1, with 7 bases aligning to TRBD1. The TCR originated in a man aged 50-60 years in good health and CMV-seronegative. The CDR3 protein is CASRPDRDAEAFF. CDR3 sequence (DNA): TGTGCCAGCAGACCTGACAGGGATGCTGAAGCTTTCTTT.